This T cell receptor beta chain came from a study of T cells in Graves' hyperthyroidism and ophthalmopathy. Amplification targeted TCR beta CDR3 regions from RNA transcripts. In the first-round RT-PCR of the TCR CDR3, the HTBI primer set was used. Each CDR3 protein gets one entry after TCRdb re-called the multiplex PCR reads with MiXCR. The data hold over 150,000 distinct CDR3 sequences, with approximately 15% observed a single time. This clonotype has ten or more counts. Germline V gives CDR1 WNHNN, CDR2 SYGVQD (reference sequence). The length of the CDR3 is 16 residues. V lost 3 bases and J lost 6; bases outside the gene matches: 9.

The origin of this receptor is a woman between 45 and 60 years old with Graves' hyperthyroidism. The chain has TRBV10-1 and TRBJ2-3; 10 positions agree with TRBD2. Input material: blood. The CDR3 bases are TGCGCCAGCAGTGATACTAGCGGGGCGGTAGCGGATACGCAGTATTTT. Protein product: CASSDTSGAVADTQYF.